This entry lists 21 T cell receptor beta chains sequenced from one sample in a study of cytomegalovirus exposure and HLA in healthy donors. Researchers ran the PCR with 60 Vbeta and 13 Jbeta primers. Method: immunoSEQ multiplex PCR; TCRdb's copy keeps in-frame clones and lacks some. The sample records approximately 120,000 clones, about 70% being singletons. The source material was PBMCs. The receptors originated from a human donor in good health.

V and J are TRBV30 and TRBJ2-2; tentative D call: TRBD1 (5 bases). Trimming shortened V by 5 bases and J by 8 bases, and 12 bases separated the two germline ends. From germline, CDR1 is GTSNPN and CDR2 SVGIG (reference sequence). This CDR3 region has 12 residues. CDR3 amino acids: CAWSTVQGELFF. The DNA of the CDR3 is TGTGCCTGGTCGACAGTCCAGGGGGAGCTGTTTTTT. Drawing the rest from reference TRBV30 and TRBJ2-2, the complete variable domain is SQTIHQWPATLVQPVGSPLSLECTVEGTSNPNLYWYRQAAGRGLQLLFYSVGIGQISSEVPQNLSASRPQDRQFILSSKKLLLSDSGFYLCAWSTVQGELFFGEGSRLTVL.

This chain uses TRBV28 with TRBJ2-3; D perhaps matches TRBD1 (6 bases). The V and J ends lost 4 bases and 1 base respectively, with 15 bases between them. This CDR3 contains 16 residues. Germline V gives CDR1 MDHEN, CDR2 SYDVKM. CDR3 region: CASSSLRGEGTDTQYF. The DNA of the CDR3 is TGTGCCAGCAGTTCCCTCAGGGGCGAGGGCACAGATACGCAGTATTTT.

In its sample, this clone was seen once. The chain carries TRBV9 and TRBJ2-7; TRBD2 matches at 10 bases. The CDR3 runs 15 residues. The germline V gene encodes CDR1 SGDLS and CDR2 YYNGEE. V was clipped by 2 bases and J by 2 bases; unmatched bases: 4. CDR3: CASSVGTSAAYEQYF. The CDR3, as DNA: TGTGCCAGCAGCGTGGGGACTAGCGCCGCCTACGAGCAGTACTTC.

This clone was seen only once. The rearrangement joins TRBV28 to TRBJ2-7; D might be TRBD1 (5 bases). V lost 6 bases and J 0 bases, leaving 12 bases between the germline ends. The CDR3 length is 14 residues. CDR1 and CDR2 from the germline V gene are MDHEN and SYDVKM. CDR3 DNA sequence: TGTGCCAGCAGGTCAGGGTTGGTCTCCTACGAGCAGTACTTC. This translates into CASRSGLVSYEQYF.

CDR3 sequence: CASSPTGGDTEAFF. For the CDR3, the DNA is TGTGCCAGCTCTCCCACAGGGGGCGACACTGAAGCTTTCTTT. This chain uses TRBV18 with TRBJ1-1; 9 nucleotides agree with TRBD1. CDR1 and CDR2 (germline): KGHSH, LQKENI. With 6 bases clipped from V and 3 bases from J, the junction kept 5 bases outside the gene matches. This CDR3 comprises 14 residues.

This chain's CDR3 is CASSASGNGQETQYF. The CDR3 DNA reads as TGTGCCAGCAGCGCTTCAGGAAACGGCCAAGAGACCCAGTACTTC. V gene TRBV5-6 combines with J gene TRBJ2-5; no firm D call. This CDR3 has 15 amino acids. The V end was cut by 4 bases, the J end by 1 base, with 14 bases between. Germline CDR1 SGHDT, CDR2 YYEEEE.

This rearrangement joins TRBV7-9 to TRBJ2-7; TRBD1 matches 9 bases. The V and J ends lost 4 bases and 5 bases, in that order; junction bases with no gene match: 12. This CDR3 has 16 amino acids. From germline, CDR1 is SEHNR and CDR2 FQNEAQ (reference sequence). The CDR3 bases are TGTGCCAGCAGCTCCCCAAAACAGGGGGCGCGGAACGAGCAGTACTTC. Protein: CASSSPKQGARNEQYF.

This sequence joins TRBV15 and TRBJ1-3; a possible D gene is TRBD1 (6 bases). The CDR3 spans 16 residues. V gave up 1 base and J gave up 10 bases, with 20 bases separating them. Germline V gives CDR1 LNHNV, CDR2 YYDKDF (reference sequence). The DNA of the CDR3 is TGTGCCACCAGCAGAGGTTCCGGGACACCCGACGCGACCATATATTTT. It translates to CATSRGSGTPDATIYF.

The chain has TRBV7-2 and TRBJ2-1, with 14 bases lining up with TRBD2. V was clipped by 2 bases and J by 7 bases; unmatched bases: 10. The germline CDR1 and CDR2 sequences are SGHTA and FQGNSA. CDR3 size: 18 residues. CDR3 amino acids: CASSLRPGTSGGRNEQFF. The CDR3 nucleotides are TGTGCCAGCAGCTTACGGCCCGGGACTAGCGGGGGACGGAATGAGCAGTTCTTC. Using reference TRBV7-2 and TRBJ2-1 for the parts outside the CDR3, the full variable domain is GAGVSQSPSNKVTEKGKDVELRCDPISGHTALYWYRQSLGQGLEFLIYFQGNSAPDKSGLPSDRFSAERTGGSVSTLTIQRTQQEDSAVYLCASSLRPGTSGGRNEQFFGPGTRLTVL.

The V gene is TRBV6-1, the J gene TRBJ2-7; 9 bases fit TRBD1. The CDR3 sequence is 14 residues long. J lost 6 bases, V lost 6 bases, and 9 bases had no gene match. Germline V gene data show CDR1 as MNHNS and CDR2 as SASEGT. CDR3 residues: CASRRTGEAGEQYF. CDR3 bases: TGTGCCAGCAGGAGGACAGGGGAAGCAGGCGAGCAGTACTTC.

V usage is TRBV15 and J usage is TRBJ1-1; no definite D call. This CDR3 spans 14 amino acids. Trimming shortened V by 5 bases and J by 6 bases, and 16 bases separated the two germline ends. Germline V gene sequence: CDR1 LNHNV, CDR2 YYDKDF (reference sequence). DNA for the CDR3: TGTGCCACCAGCCTGCGGGGTTTTCTAGCTGAAGCTTTCTTT. It specifies CATSLRGFLAEAFF.

The chain uses TRBV5-8 and TRBJ1-2; TRBD1 matches at 7 bases. The germline V gene has CDR1 SGHTS and CDR2 YDEGEE. V dropped 2 bases and J dropped 6; count of bases not matched to a gene: 10. The CDR3 is 15 residues long. The CDR3, as DNA: TGTGCCAGCAGCTTACGGGACAGAAGTTCCCATGGCTACACCTTC. It translates to CASSLRDRSSHGYTF. Using reference TRBV5-8 and TRBJ1-2 for the parts outside the CDR3, the full variable domain is EAGVTQSPTHLIKTRGQQATLRCSPISGHTSVYWYQQALGLGLQFLLWYDEGEERNRGNFPPRFSGRQFPNYSSELNVNALELEDSALYLCASSLRDRSSHGYTFGSGTRLTVV.

The rearrangement links TRBV13 to TRBJ2-1; 10 nucleotides align to TRBD2. CDR3 size: 15 residues. Looked up from germline, CDR1 is PRHDT and CDR2 is FYEKMQ (reference sequence). V shed 5 bases, J shed 2 bases, and the junction held 3 bases outside the gene matches. The CDR3 sequence: CASSPTSGAYNEQFF. The CDR3 region has the DNA TGTGCCAGCAGCCCCACTAGCGGGGCCTACAATGAGCAGTTCTTC.

The J gene is TRBJ2-7, the V gene TRBV7-9; the D is unclear. The CDR3 is 13 amino acids. Germline-derived CDR1 and CDR2 are SEHNR and FQNEAQ (reference sequence). V shed 2 bases and J shed 1 base, with 6 bases lying between them. Here the CDR3 reads CASSLISSYEQYF. CDR3 DNA sequence: TGTGCCAGCAGCTTAATATCGTCCTACGAGCAGTACTTC.

This chain joins TRBV5-4 and TRBJ1-2, with 7 positions matching TRBD1. The CDR3 has 13 amino acids. Germline CDR1 and CDR2: SGHNT and YYREEE (reference sequence). V lost 0 bases, J lost 7 bases, and 3 bases stayed unmatched. CDR3 bases: TGTGCCAGCAGCTTGGACAGGGGAGGTGGCTACACCTTC. Translation gives CASSLDRGGGYTF.

The V gene is TRBV19, the J gene TRBJ1-5; TRBD1 matches 7 bases. Germline lookup yields CDR1 LNHDA and CDR2 SQIVND (reference sequence). Trimming at V came to 11 bases and at J to 2 bases, leaving 15 bases not matched to a gene. This CDR3 is built from 16 residues. The DNA of the CDR3 is TGTGCCTCCGGGGACAGAGCTAGGATTGGCAATCAGCCCCAGCATTTT. Protein sequence: CASGDRARIGNQPQHF.

The V call is TRBV28, the J call TRBJ2-7; 12 bases are a match to TRBD2. The germline V gene encodes CDR1 MDHEN and CDR2 SYDVKM. The CDR3 consists of 17 residues. The ends lost 3 bases at V and 2 bases at J; junction bases unmatched: 8. The CDR3: CASSFPLAGGPTYEQYF. CDR3 in DNA: TGTGCCAGCAGTTTCCCCCTAGCGGGAGGGCCCACCTACGAGCAGTACTTC.

The chain combines TRBV29-1 with TRBJ2-1; no clear D. This CDR3 region has 14 residues. V shed 6 bases and J shed 0 bases, with 12 bases lying between them. CDR1 is SQVTM and CDR2 is ANQGSEA in the germline V gene. CDR3 DNA sequence: TGCAGCGTACATGGGCAAAGCTCCTACAATGAGCAGTTCTTC. Its protein is CSVHGQSSYNEQFF.

J is TRBJ2-2 and V is TRBV7-2; D is perhaps TRBD2 (6 bases). V was trimmed by 1 base and J by 5 bases, leaving 14 bases between them. Germline CDR1 is SGHTA and CDR2 is FQGNSA. The CDR3 has 16 amino acids. The CDR3 sequence is CASSLDAGTSTGELFF. The CDR3 nucleotides are TGTGCCAGCAGCTTAGATGCCGGGACTTCAACCGGGGAGCTGTTTTTT. Complete variable domain (other parts from reference TRBV7-2 and TRBJ2-2): GAGVSQSPSNKVTEKGKDVELRCDPISGHTALYWYRQSLGQGLEFLIYFQGNSAPDKSGLPSDRFSAERTGGSVSTLTIQRTQQEDSAVYLCASSLDAGTSTGELFFGEGSRLTVL.

The rearrangement uses TRBV9 and TRBJ1-5; D unresolved. The CDR3 sequence is 13 residues long. Trimming cost V 1 base and J 10 bases, with 12 bases left between them. Germline V gene data show CDR1 as SGDLS and CDR2 as YYNGEE. CDR3 in amino acids: CASSVPTMGPQHF. The CDR3 nucleotides are TGTGCCAGCAGCGTACCTACTATGGGTCCCCAGCATTTT.

This clone was detected only a few times. The J gene is TRBJ1-2, the V gene TRBV30; TRBD1 agrees at 7 bases. Germline CDR1 reads GTSNPN; CDR2 reads SVGIG (reference sequence). The CDR3 is 14 amino acids. J lost 0 bases, V lost 2 bases, and 3 bases had no gene match. The CDR3 is CAWSIQGANYGYTF. In DNA, the CDR3 is TGTGCCTGGAGTATTCAGGGGGCTAACTATGGCTACACCTTC. The whole variable domain, remainder taken from reference TRBV30 and TRBJ1-2, is SQTIHQWPATLVQPVGSPLSLECTVEGTSNPNLYWYRQAAGRGLQLLFYSVGIGQISSEVPQNLSASRPQDRQFILSSKKLLLSDSGFYLCAWSIQGANYGYTFGSGTRLTVV.